This T cell receptor (beta chain) is from a study of blood T cells in healthy people across ages. Study conclusions and caveats: Strong correlation existed between TCR beta diversity and naive T cell percentage.

Worth noting for this clonotype: The antigen remains unidentified.

Germline V lookup: CDR1 LGHDT, CDR2 YNNKEL (reference sequence). V gave up 10 bases and J gave up 8 bases, with 23 bases separating them. The CDR3 length is 14 residues. Next came a second PCR, run for about 7 to 11 cycles, which used a sample-barcoded 5' primer along with a J-beta primer mix. Using its own MiXCR run on the 5' RACE reads, TCRdb lists one record per CDR3 protein. Here the sample spans 1.5 million to 2 million distinct CDR3 sequences, 39% being singletons. Isolated PBMCs totaled at least 7 million in each sample. This TCR came from a human donor in good health. Sequencing input: blood. This rearrangement joins TRBV3-1 to TRBJ1-2, with D perhaps matching TRBD1 (5 bases). The CDR3 region has the DNA TGTGCCATCAGTGAGCCGGGGGAACGGAAAGGCTACACCTTC. Its protein product is CAISEPGERKGYTF.